This entry describes one T cell receptor beta chain. What it binds is unknown. Germline V gene sequence: CDR1 MGHDK, CDR2 SYGVNS. The length of the CDR3 is 15 residues. Trimming pared 6 bases from V and 0 bases from J, leaving 12 bases between. This sample is drawn from a study of cytotoxic CD8 clonotypes in ibrutinib-treated CLL. General study results and limits: Clonality increased with ibrutinib response but returned toward baseline at progression.

Sequencing was performed with immunoSEQ multiplex PCR; in TCRdb, only in-frame clones are kept and a portion is missing. Here the sample spans fewer than 400,000 clones, 67% being singletons. J is TRBJ1-5 and V is TRBV25-1, with D possibly being TRBD1 (5 bases). The sequence derives from a human donor with chronic lymphocytic leukemia. This specimen consisted of PBMCs, obtained after 36 months of ibrutinib treatment. CDR3 sequence (DNA): TGTGCCAGCAGGGGCGGGGGAACTAGCAATCAGCCCCAGCATTTT. It is translated as CASRGGGTSNQPQHF.